This TCR beta chain was identified during a study of Graves' ophthalmopathy and Graves' hyperthyroidism. For repertoire sequencing, the TCR beta CDR3 regions were amplified from RNA transcripts. HTBI primers were used in a first-round RT-PCR, which preceded a second-round multiplex PCR. TCRdb redid the calling of the multiplex PCR reads with MiXCR, one entry per CDR3 protein. This table holds over a million distinct CDR3 sequences, around a third found once. Study-wide points: The model forecast ophthalmopathy progression, reaching about 70% sensitivity and around 73% specificity. A majority of expanded thyroid clonotypes exceeding 0.001 frequency were likewise present in blood.

This clonotype has ten or more counts. As yet, its antigen is unknown. Germline V gene data show CDR1 as ENHRY and CDR2 as SYGVKD. Trimming removed 11 bases from V and 3 bases from J, with 13 bases in between. CDR3 length: 12 amino acids. The receptor comes from an adult man with Graves' hyperthyroidism. Sample: peripheral blood or thyroid tissue (not recorded which). The chain combines TRBV10-3 with TRBJ1-1; maybe TRBD1 (5 bases). CDR3 sequence reads: CAHARGDTEAFF. CDR3 coding DNA: TGTGCCCACGCTAGGGGCGACACTGAAGCTTTCTTT.